This TCR beta chain originates from a study of cytomegalovirus exposure and HLA in healthy donors. The overall study: In an early release, HLA-typed donors contributed tens of millions of unique TCR sequences. Under 85% of 300 to 450 genotyped donors fell in the Caucasian-associated ancestry cluster. Overall study findings and caveats: The study found most TCR sequences rare, yet found some public TCRs in many donors. When analyzed later, a missense DCLRE1C variant was found to be linked to TCR beta V- and J-gene trimming.

For this clone: Its specificity is unknown.

With 8 bases clipped from V and 4 bases from J, the junction kept 11 bases outside the gene matches. Germline V gives CDR1 MNHNS, CDR2 SASEGT. CDR3 length equals 15 residues. In the PCR, 60 Vbeta and 13 Jbeta primers were used. The protocol was immunoSEQ multiplex PCR, while the TCRdb copy is restricted to in-frame clones and leaves out a portion. The sample yields about 140,000 clones, 60% to 80% seen once. This clonotype was obtained from a woman aged 25 to 45 in good health and CMV-seronegative. The V call is TRBV6-1, the J call TRBJ1-3, with 7 bases fitting TRBD1. The source material was PBMCs. The CDR3 nucleotides read TGTGCCAGCGGACGACAGGGCCCAGGGGGAAACACCATATATTTT. It specifies CASGRQGPGGNTIYF.